This T cell receptor beta chain came from a study of T-cell reconstitution after alpha-beta-depleted transplantation in children. Germline lookup yields CDR1 SQVTM and CDR2 ANQGSEA. The CDR3 extends over 15 amino acids. V gave up 4 bases and J gave up 3 bases; unmatched junction bases: 9. The authors prepared the TCRbeta library with unique molecular identifiers. TCRdb called the PCR reads again in MiXCR, with one record for every CDR3 protein. The repertoire holds 450,000 to 600,000 distinct CDR3 sequences, with 13% as singletons. There are a few counts of this clonotype. The chain joins TRBV29-1 to TRBJ2-7; 10 nucleotides match TRBD1. The origin of this receptor is a male patient between 10 and 17 years old who had a stem cell transplant for acute myeloid leukemia, so the T cells may come from the graft donor. Sequencing used PBMCs, mostly from graft donor cells, obtained 360 days after TCRalphabeta/CD19-depleted stem cell transplant. Here the CDR3 DNA reads TGCAGCGTTGCTTTTGCCCGGACAGGGGGCTACGAGCAGTACTTC. Translating gives CSVAFARTGGYEQYF.